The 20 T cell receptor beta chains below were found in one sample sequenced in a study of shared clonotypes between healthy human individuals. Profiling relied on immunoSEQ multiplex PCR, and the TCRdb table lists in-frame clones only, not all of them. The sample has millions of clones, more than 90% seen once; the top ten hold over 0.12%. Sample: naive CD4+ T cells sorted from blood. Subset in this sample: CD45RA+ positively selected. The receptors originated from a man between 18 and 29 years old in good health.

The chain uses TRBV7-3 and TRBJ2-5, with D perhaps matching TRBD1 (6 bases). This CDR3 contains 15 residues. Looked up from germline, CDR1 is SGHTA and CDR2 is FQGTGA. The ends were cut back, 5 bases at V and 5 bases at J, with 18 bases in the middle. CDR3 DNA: TGTGCCAGCAGCCCAAACCCCTCAGGGGAGGAGACCCAGTACTTC. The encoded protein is CASSPNPSGEETQYF. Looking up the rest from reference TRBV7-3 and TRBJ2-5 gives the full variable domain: GAGVSQTPSNKVTEKGKYVELRCDPISGHTALYWYRQSLGQGPEFLIYFQGTGAADDSGLPNDRFFAVRPEGSVSTLKIQRTERGDSAVYLCASSPNPSGEETQYFGPGTRLLVL.

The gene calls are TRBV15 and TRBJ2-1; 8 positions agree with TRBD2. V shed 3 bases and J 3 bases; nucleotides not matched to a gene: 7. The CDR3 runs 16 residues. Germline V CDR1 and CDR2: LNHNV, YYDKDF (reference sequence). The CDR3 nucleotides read TGTGCCACCAGCAGGGGAGCGGGAGCTCGCTACAATGAGCAGTTCTTC. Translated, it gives CATSRGAGARYNEQFF.

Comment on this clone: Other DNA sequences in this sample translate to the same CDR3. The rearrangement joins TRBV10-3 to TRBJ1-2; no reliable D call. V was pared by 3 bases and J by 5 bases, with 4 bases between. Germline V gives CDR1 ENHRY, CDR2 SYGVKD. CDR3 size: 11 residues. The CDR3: CAISERYGYTF. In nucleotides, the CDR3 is TGTGCCATCAGTGAAAGATATGGCTACACCTTC.

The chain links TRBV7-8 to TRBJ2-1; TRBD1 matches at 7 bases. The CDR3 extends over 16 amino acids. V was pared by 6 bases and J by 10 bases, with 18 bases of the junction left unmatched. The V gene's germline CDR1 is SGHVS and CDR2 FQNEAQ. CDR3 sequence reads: CASSPEQGLLSQEQFF. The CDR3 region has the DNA TGTGCCAGCAGTCCCGAACAGGGGCTCCTGTCCCAAGAGCAGTTCTTC.

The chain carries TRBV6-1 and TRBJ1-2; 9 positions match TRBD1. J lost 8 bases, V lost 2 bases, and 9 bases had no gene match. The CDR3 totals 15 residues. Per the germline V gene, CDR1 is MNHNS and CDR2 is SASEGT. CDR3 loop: CASSEIPGQGRGYTF. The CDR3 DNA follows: TGTGCCAGCAGTGAAATTCCGGGACAGGGTCGCGGCTACACCTTC.

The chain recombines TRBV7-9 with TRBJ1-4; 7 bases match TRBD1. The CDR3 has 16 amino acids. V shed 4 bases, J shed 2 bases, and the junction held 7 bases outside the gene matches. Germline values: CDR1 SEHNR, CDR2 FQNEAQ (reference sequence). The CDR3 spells CASSSFPGQTNEKLFF. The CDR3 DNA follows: TGTGCCAGCAGCTCTTTTCCGGGACAGACTAATGAAAAACTGTTTTTT.

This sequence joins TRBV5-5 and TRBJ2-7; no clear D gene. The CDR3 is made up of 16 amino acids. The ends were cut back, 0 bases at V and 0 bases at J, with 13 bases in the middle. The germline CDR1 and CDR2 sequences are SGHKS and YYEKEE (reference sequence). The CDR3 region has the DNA TGTGCCAGCAGCTTGGACGGAGCCTCTAGCTCCTACGAGCAGTACTTC. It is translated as CASSLDGASSSYEQYF.

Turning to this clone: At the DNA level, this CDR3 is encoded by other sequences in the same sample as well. The CDR3 nucleotides are TGTGCCAGTACTCCGGGACAGGGCGGCTATGGCTACACCTTC. It encodes CASTPGQGGYGYTF. The chain carries TRBV6-5 and TRBJ1-2, with TRBD1 matching over 9 bases. Germline-derived CDR1 and CDR2 are MNHEY and SVGAGI. The V segment lost 9 bases and the J segment 4 bases; nucleotides outside the gene matches: 9. The CDR3 is 14 amino acids.

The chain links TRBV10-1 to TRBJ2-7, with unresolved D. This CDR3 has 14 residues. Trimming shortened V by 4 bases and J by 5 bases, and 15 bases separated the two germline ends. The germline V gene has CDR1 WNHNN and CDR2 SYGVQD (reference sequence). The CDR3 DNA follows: TGCGCCAGCAGTGCACCCGGTGGCCTCCACGAGCAGTACTTC. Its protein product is CASSAPGGLHEQYF.

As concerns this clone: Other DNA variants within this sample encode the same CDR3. The DNA for the CDR3 is TGCGCCAGCAGCTTGGATCGGAGCTCTGGAAACACCATATATTTT. Translated: CASSLDRSSGNTIYF. The chain employs TRBV5-1 and TRBJ1-3; D gene uncertain. Germline values: CDR1 SGHRS, CDR2 YFSETQ. V was shortened by 0 bases and J by 0 bases, with 7 bases between the two germline ends. The CDR3 spans 15 residues.

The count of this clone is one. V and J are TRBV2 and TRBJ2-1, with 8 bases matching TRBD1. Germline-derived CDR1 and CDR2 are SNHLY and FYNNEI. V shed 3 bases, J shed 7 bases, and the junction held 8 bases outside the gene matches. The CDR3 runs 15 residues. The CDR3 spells CASSEKQGGSNEQFF. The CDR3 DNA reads TGTGCCAGCAGTGAGAAACAGGGGGGAAGTAATGAGCAGTTCTTC. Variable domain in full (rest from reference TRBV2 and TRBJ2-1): EPEVTQTPSHQVTQMGQEVILRCVPISNHLYFYWYRQILGQKVEFLVSFYNNEISEKSEIFDDQFSVERPDGSNFTLKIRSTKLEDSAMYFCASSEKQGGSNEQFFGPGTRLTVL.

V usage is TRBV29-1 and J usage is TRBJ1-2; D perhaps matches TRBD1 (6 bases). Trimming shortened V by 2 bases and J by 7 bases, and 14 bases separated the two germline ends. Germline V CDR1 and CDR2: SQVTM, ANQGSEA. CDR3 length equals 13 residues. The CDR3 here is CSVENGGLAGYTF. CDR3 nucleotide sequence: TGCAGCGTTGAAAATGGGGGGCTAGCTGGCTACACCTTC.

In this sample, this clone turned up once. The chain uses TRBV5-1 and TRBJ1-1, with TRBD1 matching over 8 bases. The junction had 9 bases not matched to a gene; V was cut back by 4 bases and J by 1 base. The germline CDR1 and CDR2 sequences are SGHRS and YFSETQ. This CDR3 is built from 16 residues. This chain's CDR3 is CASSTATGAANTEAFF. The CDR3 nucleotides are TGCGCCAGCAGCACGGCGACAGGGGCCGCGAACACTGAAGCTTTCTTT.

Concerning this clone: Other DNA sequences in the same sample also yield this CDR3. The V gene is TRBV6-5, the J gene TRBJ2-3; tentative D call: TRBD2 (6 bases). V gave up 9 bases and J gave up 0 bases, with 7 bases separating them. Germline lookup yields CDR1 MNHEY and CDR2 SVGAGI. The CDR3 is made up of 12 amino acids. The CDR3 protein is CASGRSTDTQYF. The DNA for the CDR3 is TGTGCCAGTGGGAGGAGCACAGATACGCAGTATTTT.

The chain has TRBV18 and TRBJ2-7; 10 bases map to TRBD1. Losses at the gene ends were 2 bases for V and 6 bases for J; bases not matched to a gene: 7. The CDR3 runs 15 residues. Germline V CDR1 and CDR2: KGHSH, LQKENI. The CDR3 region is CASSPIWGQGSEQYF. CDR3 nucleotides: TGTGCCAGCTCACCAATATGGGGACAGGGGTCCGAGCAGTACTTC. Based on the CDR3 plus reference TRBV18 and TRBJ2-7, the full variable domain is NAGVMQNPRHLVRRRGQEARLRCSPMKGHSHVYWYRQLPEEGLKFMVYLQKENIIDESGMPKERFSAEFPKEGPSILRIQQVVRGDSAAYFCASSPIWGQGSEQYFGPGTRLTVT.

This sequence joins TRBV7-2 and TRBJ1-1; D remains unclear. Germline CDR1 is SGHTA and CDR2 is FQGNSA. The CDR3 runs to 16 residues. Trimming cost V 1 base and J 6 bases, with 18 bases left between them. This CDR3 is CASSLGDPFQDPEAFF. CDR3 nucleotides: TGTGCCAGCAGCTTAGGGGATCCCTTCCAGGACCCTGAAGCTTTCTTT.

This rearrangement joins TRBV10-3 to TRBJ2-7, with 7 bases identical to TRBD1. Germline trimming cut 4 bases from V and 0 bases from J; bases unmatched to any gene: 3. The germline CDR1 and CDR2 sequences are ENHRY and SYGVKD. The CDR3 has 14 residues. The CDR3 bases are TGTGCCATCAGTGTCAGACAGGGCTCCTACGAGCAGTACTTC. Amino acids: CAISVRQGSYEQYF.

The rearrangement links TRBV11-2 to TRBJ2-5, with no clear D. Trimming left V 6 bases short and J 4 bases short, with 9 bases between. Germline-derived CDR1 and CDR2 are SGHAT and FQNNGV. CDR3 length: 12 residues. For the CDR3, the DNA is TGTGCCAGCAGTCCTTGGGGAGAGACCCAGTACTTC. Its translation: CASSPWGETQYF.

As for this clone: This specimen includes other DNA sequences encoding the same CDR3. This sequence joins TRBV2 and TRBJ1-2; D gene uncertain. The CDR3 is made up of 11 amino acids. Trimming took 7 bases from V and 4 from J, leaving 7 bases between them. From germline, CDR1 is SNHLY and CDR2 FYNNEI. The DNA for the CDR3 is TGTGCCAGCACCAGGACCTATGGCTACACCTTC. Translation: CASTRTYGYTF.

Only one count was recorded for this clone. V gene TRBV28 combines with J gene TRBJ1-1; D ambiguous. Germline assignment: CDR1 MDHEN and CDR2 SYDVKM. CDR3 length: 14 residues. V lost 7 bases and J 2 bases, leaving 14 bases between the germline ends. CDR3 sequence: CASTPRSTNTEAFF. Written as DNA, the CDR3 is TGTGCCAGCACCCCAAGGTCCACAAACACTGAAGCTTTCTTT.